The T cell receptor beta chain described here comes from a study of blood T cell repertoires in COVID-19. Study-level background: Samples taken during acute and convalescent COVID-19 were collected in the United States, Italy and Spain. In each case, the material was cDNA or gDNA derived from T cells, B-cell-depleted T cells, or PBMCs.

In Seattle, patients joined the study during active infection and were tracked longitudinally. The CDR3 contains 15 residues. The junction had 4 bases not matched to a gene; V was cut back by 3 bases and J by 4 bases. Germline lookup yields CDR1 LGHDT and CDR2 YNNKEL (reference sequence). In the source study's methods: Counts of nucleated cells, estimated from reference gene primer amplification, were obtained. Here immunoSEQ multiplex PCR was the method, and the copy in TCRdb shows in-frame clones only, minus some. V and J calls and clone size are those listed in that table; D and trimming were worked out from the DNA. Of fewer than 250,000 clones in the sample, approximately 80% were seen once.

This receptor was taken from a woman over 75 with COVID-19, enrolled during active disease. Input material: peripheral blood. V gene TRBV3-1 (or the pseudogene TRBV3-2) combines with J gene TRBJ2-1; 9 bases map to TRBD2. The DNA for the CDR3 is TGTGCCAGCAGCCATCGCCTAGCGGGGTACAATGAGCAGTTCTTC. Translating gives CASSHRLAGYNEQFF.